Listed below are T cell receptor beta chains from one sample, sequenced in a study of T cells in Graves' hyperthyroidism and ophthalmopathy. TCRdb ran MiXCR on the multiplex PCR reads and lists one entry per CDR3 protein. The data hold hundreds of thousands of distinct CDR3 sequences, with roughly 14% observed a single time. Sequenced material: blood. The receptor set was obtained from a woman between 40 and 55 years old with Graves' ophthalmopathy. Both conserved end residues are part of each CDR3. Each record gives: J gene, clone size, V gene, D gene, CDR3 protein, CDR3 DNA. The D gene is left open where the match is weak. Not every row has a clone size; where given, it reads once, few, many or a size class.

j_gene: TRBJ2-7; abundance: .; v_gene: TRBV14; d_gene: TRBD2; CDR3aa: CASSFSGGTSYEQYF; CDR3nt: TGTGCCAGCAGCTTTAGCGGGGGGACCTCCTACGAGCAGTACTTC
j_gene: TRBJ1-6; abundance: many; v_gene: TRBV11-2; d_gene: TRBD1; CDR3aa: CASSPTGVGYNSPLHF; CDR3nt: TGTGCCAGCAGCCCGACAGGGGTGGGTTATAATTCACCCCTCCACTTT
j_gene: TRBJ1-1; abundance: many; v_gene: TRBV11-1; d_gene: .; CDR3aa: CASSSQRGGKYTEAFF; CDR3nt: TGTGCCAGCAGCTCACAGCGAGGGGGGAAATACACTGAAGCTTTCTTT
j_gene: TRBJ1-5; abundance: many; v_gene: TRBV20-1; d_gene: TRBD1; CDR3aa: CSARPDRGDQPQHF; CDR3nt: TGCAGTGCTAGACCGGACAGGGGCGATCAGCCCCAGCATTTT
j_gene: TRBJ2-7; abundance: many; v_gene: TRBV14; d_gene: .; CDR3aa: CASSRPTGTGIYEQYF; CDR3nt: TGTGCCAGCAGCCGACCAACAGGGACGGGAATATACGAGCAGTACTTC
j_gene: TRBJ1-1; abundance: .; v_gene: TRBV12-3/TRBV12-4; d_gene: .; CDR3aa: CASSLRTVGKRTEAFF; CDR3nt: TGTGCCAGCAGTTTACGGACAGTGGGCAAGCGGACTGAAGCTTTCTTT
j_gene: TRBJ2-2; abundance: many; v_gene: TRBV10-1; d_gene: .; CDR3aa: CASSTLATGELFF; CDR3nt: TGCGCCAGCAGTACCCTAGCGACCGGGGAGCTGTTTTTT
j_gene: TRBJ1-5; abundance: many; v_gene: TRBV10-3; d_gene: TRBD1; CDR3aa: CATKGQGDQPQHF; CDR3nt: TGTGCCACCAAGGGACAGGGGGATCAGCCCCAGCATTTT
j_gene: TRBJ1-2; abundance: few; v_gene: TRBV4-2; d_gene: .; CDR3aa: CASSQFLVEENYGYTF; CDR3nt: TGTGCCAGCAGCCAATTCTTGGTCGAGGAGAACTATGGCTACACCTTC
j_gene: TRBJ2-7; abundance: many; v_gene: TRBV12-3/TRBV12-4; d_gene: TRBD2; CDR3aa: CASSPSSGSIHEQYF; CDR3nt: TGTGCCAGCAGCCCGTCTAGCGGGAGTATCCACGAGCAGTACTTC
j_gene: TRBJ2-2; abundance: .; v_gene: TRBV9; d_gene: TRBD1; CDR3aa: CASSGTGGANTGELFF; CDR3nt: TGTGCCAGCAGCGGCACAGGGGGCGCTAACACCGGGGAGCTGTTTTTT
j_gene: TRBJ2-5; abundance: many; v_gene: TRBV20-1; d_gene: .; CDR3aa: CSASLARETQYF; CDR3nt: TGCAGTGCTAGTCTCGCGAGAGAGACCCAGTACTTC
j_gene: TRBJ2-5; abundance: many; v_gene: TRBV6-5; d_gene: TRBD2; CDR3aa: CASSPAGEETQYF; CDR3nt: TGTGCCAGCAGCCCAGCGGGGGAAGAGACCCAGTACTTC
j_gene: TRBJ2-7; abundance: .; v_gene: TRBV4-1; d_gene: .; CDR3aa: CASSQVTEGSYEQYF; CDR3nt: TGCGCCAGCAGCCAAGTAACGGAGGGATCCTACGAGCAGTACTTC
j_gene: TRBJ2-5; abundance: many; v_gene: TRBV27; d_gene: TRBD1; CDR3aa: CASSLYRGIQETQYF; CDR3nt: TGTGCCAGCAGTCTGTACAGGGGAATACAAGAGACCCAGTACTTC
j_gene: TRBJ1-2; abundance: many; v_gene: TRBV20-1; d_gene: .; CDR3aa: CSAANDKPLF; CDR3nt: TGCAGTGCTGCAAACGACAAGCCGCTCTTC
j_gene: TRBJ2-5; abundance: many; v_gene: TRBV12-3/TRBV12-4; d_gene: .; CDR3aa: CASSRGLYQETQYF; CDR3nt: TGTGCCAGCAGCAGGGGCCTGTACCAAGAGACCCAGTACTTC
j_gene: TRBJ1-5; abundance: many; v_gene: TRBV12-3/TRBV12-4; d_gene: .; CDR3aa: CASSGGADRPQHF; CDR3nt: TGTGCCAGCTCCGGGGGGGCAGATCGGCCCCAGCATTTT
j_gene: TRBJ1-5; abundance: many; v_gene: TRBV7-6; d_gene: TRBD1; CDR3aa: CASSLEQGGQPQHF; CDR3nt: TGTGCCAGCAGCTTAGAACAGGGGGGTCAGCCCCAGCATTTT
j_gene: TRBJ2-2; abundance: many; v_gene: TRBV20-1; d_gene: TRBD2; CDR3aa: CSAKTGTSGRTGELFF; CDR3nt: TGCAGTGCTAAAACCGGGACTAGCGGGAGGACCGGGGAGCTGTTTTTT
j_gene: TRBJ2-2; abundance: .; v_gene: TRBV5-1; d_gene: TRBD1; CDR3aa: CASSFQGANTGELFF; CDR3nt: TGCGCCAGCAGCTTCCAGGGGGCGAACACCGGGGAGCTGTTTTTT
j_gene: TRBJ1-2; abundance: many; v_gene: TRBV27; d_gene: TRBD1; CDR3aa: CASSLYGTGRYGYTF; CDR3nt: TGTGCCAGCAGTTTATACGGGACAGGGCGGTATGGCTACACCTTC
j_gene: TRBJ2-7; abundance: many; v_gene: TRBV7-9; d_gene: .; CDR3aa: CASSLEASRAYEQYF; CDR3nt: TGTGCCAGCAGCTTAGAGGCCTCACGGGCCTACGAGCAGTACTTC
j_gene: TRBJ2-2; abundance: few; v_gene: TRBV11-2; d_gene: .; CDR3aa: CASSPGHANTGELFF; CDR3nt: TGTGCCAGCAGCCCGGGACATGCAAACACCGGGGAGCTGTTTTTT